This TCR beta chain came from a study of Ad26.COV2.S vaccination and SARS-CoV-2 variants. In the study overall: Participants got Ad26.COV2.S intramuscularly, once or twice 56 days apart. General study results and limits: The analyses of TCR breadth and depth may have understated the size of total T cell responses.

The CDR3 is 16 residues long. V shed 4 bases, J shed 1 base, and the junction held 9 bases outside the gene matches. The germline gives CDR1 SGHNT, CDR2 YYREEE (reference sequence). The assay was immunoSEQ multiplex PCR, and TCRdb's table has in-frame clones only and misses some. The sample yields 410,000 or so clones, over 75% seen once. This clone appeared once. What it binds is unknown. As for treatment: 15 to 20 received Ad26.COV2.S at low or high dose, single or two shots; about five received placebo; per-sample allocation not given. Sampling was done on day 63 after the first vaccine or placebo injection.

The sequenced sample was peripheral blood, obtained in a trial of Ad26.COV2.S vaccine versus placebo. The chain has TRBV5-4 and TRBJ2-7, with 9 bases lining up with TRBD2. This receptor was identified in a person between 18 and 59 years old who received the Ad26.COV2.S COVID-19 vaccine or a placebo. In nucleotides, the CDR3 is TGTGCCAGCAGCCCGGCCGGCGGGAGGGAGTCCTACGAGCAGTACTTC. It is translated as CASSPAGGRESYEQYF. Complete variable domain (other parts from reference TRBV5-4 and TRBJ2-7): ETGVTQSPTHLIKTRGQQVTLRCSSQSGHNTVSWYQQALGQGPQFIFQYYREEENGRGNFPPRFSGLQFPNYSSELNVNALELDDSALYLCASSPAGGRESYEQYFGPGTRLTVT.